This passage covers 18 T cell receptor beta chains from one sample sequenced in a study of T-cell memory formation after mild COVID-19. Each CDR3 protein gets one entry after TCRdb re-called the 5' RACE reads with MiXCR. Of about 100,000 distinct CDR3 sequences in the sample, over 8.5% are singletons; the top ten hold roughly 40%. The source material was PBMCs or a T cell subset sorted from them (not recorded which). The receptors here all came from a man in his late teens or twenties who had mild COVID-19 (a few samples of this study predate the infection). Cell type and time point are not known.

This clonotype occurred many times. V is TRBV4-3 and J is TRBJ1-1; weak D call: TRBD1 (5 bases). This CDR3 is built from 20 residues. Germline V CDR1 and CDR2: LGHNA, YSLEER. Deletions cut 0 bases from V and 1 base from J, with 24 bases between. Here the CDR3 reads CASSQDENGQGRVWNTEAFF. The CDR3 region has the DNA TGCGCCAGCAGCCAAGACGAAAACGGTCAAGGCAGGGTTTGGAACACTGAAGCTTTCTTT.

This clonotype was found many times. This rearrangement joins TRBV11-2 to TRBJ1-1; D possibly corresponds to TRBD1 (5 bases). CDR1 and CDR2 from the germline V gene are SGHAT and FQNNGV. Trimming left V 3 bases short and J 7 bases short, with 12 bases between. The CDR3 spans 13 residues. The CDR3 DNA reads TGTGCCAGCAGCTTCAAGGGGCGGGTTGAAGCTTTCTTT. This encodes CASSFKGRVEAFF. Drawing the rest from reference TRBV11-2 and TRBJ1-1, the complete variable domain is EAGVAQSPRYKIIEKRQSVAFWCNPISGHATLYWYQQILGQGPKLLIQFQNNGVVDDSQLPKDRFSAERLKGVDSTLKIQPAKLEDSAVYLCASSFKGRVEAFFGQGTRLTVV.

In DNA, the CDR3 is TGTGCCAGCAGTTTTGGGCCCTCCTACGAGCAGTACGTC. Protein product: CASSFGPSYEQYV. The chain uses TRBV6-6 and TRBJ2-7, with D unresolved. The germline V and J ends were trimmed by 4 bases and 0 bases, with 7 bases remaining between them. CDR3 length: 13 amino acids. In germline, CDR1 is MNHNY, CDR2 SVGAGI (reference sequence).

The CDR3 protein is CASSTVGPDEAFF. CDR3 bases: TGTGCCAGCAGCACGGTAGGGCCGGATGAAGCTTTCTTT. The chain carries TRBV7-9 and TRBJ1-1; D call uncertain. V dropped 5 bases and J dropped 7 bases, with 14 bases sitting between them. The CDR3 has 13 amino acids. Per germline, CDR1 SEHNR and CDR2 FQNEAQ (reference sequence).

J is TRBJ2-5 and V is TRBV18, with a weak D call TRBD2 (6 bases). Germline V gene lookup returns CDR1 KGHSH and CDR2 LQKENI. V dropped 1 base and J dropped 3 bases, with 24 bases sitting between them. CDR3 length: 19 residues. The chain's CDR3 is CASSPQRLVSTGGKETQYF. The CDR3 region has the DNA TGTGCCAGCTCACCACAACGACTAGTATCCACAGGCGGGAAAGAGACCCAGTACTTC.

This clonotype was seen a handful of times. This chain uses TRBV5-1 with TRBJ2-3; 7 positions agree with TRBD1. Losses at the gene ends were 3 bases for V and 0 bases for J; bases not matched to a gene: 4. This CDR3 comprises 15 residues. The germline CDR1 and CDR2 sequences are SGHRS and YFSETQ. The chain's CDR3 is CASSSRDSSTDTQYF. DNA of the CDR3: TGCGCCAGCAGCTCCCGGGACAGTAGCACAGATACGCAGTATTTT.

In this sample, this clonotype turned up a few times. The chain recombines TRBV13 with TRBJ2-7; D gene ambiguous. V was cut by 2 bases and J by 2 bases, with 4 bases left in between. The CDR3 extends over 12 amino acids. CDR1 and CDR2 from the germline V gene are PRHDT and FYEKMQ (reference sequence). This CDR3 reads CASSLQPYEQYF. The CDR3 region has the DNA TGTGCCAGCAGCTTACAACCCTACGAGCAGTACTTC. Looking up the rest from reference TRBV13 and TRBJ2-7 gives the full variable domain: AAGVIQSPRHLIKEKRETATLKCYPIPRHDTVYWYQQGPGQDPQFLISFYEKMQSDKGSIPDRFSAQQFSDYHSELNMSSLELGDSALYFCASSLQPYEQYFGPGTRLTVT.

This clonotype was detected a few times. The chain uses TRBV4-3 and TRBJ2-3; no definite D call. V lost 2 bases to trimming and J lost 3 bases, with 3 bases between them. This CDR3 has 12 residues. Germline CDR1 and CDR2: LGHNA and YSLEER. The CDR3 loop is CASSQQTDTQYF. The CDR3 nucleotides read TGCGCCAGCAGCCAACAGACAGATACGCAGTATTTT.

This clonotype showed up just a few times. The gene calls are TRBV20-1 and TRBJ2-5; no reliable D call. The CDR3 is 15 residues long. Germline CDR1 reads DFQATT; CDR2 reads SNEGSKA (reference sequence). Trimming pared 3 bases from V and 0 bases from J, leaving 14 bases between. CDR3 in amino acids: CSARWSRMYQETQYF. CDR3 nucleotides: TGCAGTGCTAGGTGGTCTCGAATGTACCAAGAGACCCAGTACTTC.

This CDR3 reads CASSFSLAGETQYF. DNA of the CDR3: TGTGCCAGCAGTTTTAGCCTAGCGGGAGAGACCCAGTACTTC. This chain uses TRBV27 with TRBJ2-5; 8 bases map to TRBD2. There are 14 residues in the CDR3. Germline V gene lookup returns CDR1 MNHEY and CDR2 SMNVEV (reference sequence). Germline trimming cut 3 bases from V and 4 bases from J; bases unmatched to any gene: 4.

This clonotype was observed many times. The gene calls are TRBV5-1 and TRBJ2-3; the match to TRBD2 covers 11 bases. Germline V gene data show CDR1 as SGHRS and CDR2 as YFSETQ. V gave up 0 bases and J gave up 2 bases; unmatched junction bases: 8. This CDR3 is built from 18 residues. In DNA form, the CDR3 reads TGCGCCAGCAGCTTGGAGCCGGGACTAGCGGTCTCCACAGATACGCAGTATTTT. This encodes CASSLEPGLAVSTDTQYF. The full variable domain, its missing parts supplied by reference TRBV5-1 and TRBJ2-3, is KAGVTQTPRYLIKTRGQQVTLSCSPISGHRSVSWYQQTPGQGLQFLFEYFSETQRNKGNFPGRFSGRQFSNSRSEMNVSTLELGDSALYLCASSLEPGLAVSTDTQYFGPGTRLTVL.

This clonotype was seen more than once but under ten times. This chain connects TRBV2 to TRBJ1-2; D ambiguous. The CDR3 runs 12 residues. Trimming pared 3 bases from V and 7 bases from J, leaving 9 bases between. From germline, CDR1 is SNHLY and CDR2 FYNNEI. This CDR3 is CASSDRQSGYTF. The CDR3 region has the DNA TGTGCCAGCAGTGACCGGCAAAGTGGCTACACCTTC.

The chain combines TRBV7-8 with TRBJ1-5, with 7 bases identical to TRBD1. Germline V gene lookup returns CDR1 SGHVS and CDR2 FQNEAQ. The CDR3 totals 15 residues. V dropped 1 base and J dropped 7; count of bases not matched to a gene: 7. The DNA of the CDR3 is TGTGCCAGCAGCTTAGAAGGGGGCATAAACCAGCCCCAGCATTTT. The encoded protein is CASSLEGGINQPQHF.

The V and J genes are TRBV20-1 and TRBJ2-2; either TRBD1 or TRBD2 may fit D (5 bases each). V was shortened by 0 bases and J by 5 bases, with 10 bases between the two germline ends. From germline, CDR1 is DFQATT and CDR2 SNEGSKA (reference sequence). This CDR3 comprises 14 residues. The CDR3 region has the DNA TGCAGTGCTAGAGATCGAGGGGTAACCGGGGAGCTGTTTTTT. It yields the protein CSARDRGVTGELFF.

Comment on this clonotype: The junction shows a germline mismatch at one end, possibly a read error. This chain joins TRBV6-5 and TRBJ1-1; D gene unclear. Germline CDR1 and CDR2: MNHEY and SVGAGI. CDR3 length equals 14 residues. CDR3 sequence (DNA): TGTGACAGCAGTTACCGGGCCCTCGGCACTGAAGCTTTCTTT. Its protein is CDSSYRALGTEAFF.

In this sample, this clonotype turned up a few times. The V call is TRBV27, the J call TRBJ1-1; D possibly corresponds to TRBD1 (6 bases). CDR3 length: 13 amino acids. V lost 8 bases and J 1 base, leaving 11 bases between the germline ends. The germline CDR1 and CDR2 sequences are MNHEY and SMNVEV (reference sequence). DNA for the CDR3: TGTGCCAGCCAGACAGGATGGAACACTGAAGCTTTCTTT. Residues: CASQTGWNTEAFF.

V gene TRBV7-9 combines with J gene TRBJ1-5; no clear D. Germline V gives CDR1 SEHNR, CDR2 FQNEAQ (reference sequence). The CDR3 covers 14 residues. Trimming stripped 2 bases from V and 7 bases from J, with 12 bases between. DNA for the CDR3: TGTGCCAGCAGCTTATCCCCCGACCCCCAGCCCCAGCATTTT. Translating gives CASSLSPDPQPQHF.

The sample holds a few counts of this clonotype. This chain joins TRBV2 and TRBJ2-5; D assignment may be TRBD1 or TRBD2 (5 bases each). CDR1 and CDR2 from the germline V gene are SNHLY and FYNNEI. This CDR3 contains 15 residues. CDR3: CSSFGAPPPPETQYF. In DNA, the CDR3 is TGTTCAAGTTTCGGGGCCCCACCCCCCCCAGAGACCCAGTACTTC. Supplemented by reference TRBV2 and TRBJ2-5, the full variable domain reads EPEVTQTPSHQVTQMGQEVILRCVPISNHLYFYWYRQILGQKVEFLVSFYNNEISEKSEIFDDQFSVERPDGSNFTLKIRSTKLEDSAMYFCSSFGAPPPPETQYFGPGTRLLVL.